The 15 T cell receptor beta chains reported below all come from one sample, sequenced in a study of T cell responses to AZD1222 COVID-19 vaccine. Method: immunoSEQ multiplex PCR; TCRdb's copy keeps in-frame clones and lacks some. The sample contains 100,000 or so clones, over 75% of which appear only once. Sequences were derived from peripheral blood, sampled 28 days after the second AZD1222 dose. The receptors stem from an adult who received the AZD1222 COVID-19 vaccine.

J is TRBJ2-7 and V is TRBV5-6; D possibly corresponds to TRBD2 (6 bases). Germline CDR1 SGHDT, CDR2 YYEEEE. This CDR3 is built from 14 residues. V lost 2 bases to trimming and J lost 4 bases, with 13 bases between them. CDR3 protein: CASSFSGPRYEQYF. CDR3 in DNA: TGTGCCAGCAGCTTTAGCGGACCTAGGTACGAGCAGTACTTC.

The CDR3 DNA reads as TGTGCCAGCACTACCCCCCGGGACAGGTCCTACGAGCAGTACTTC. Translation gives CASTTPRDRSYEQYF. The V call is TRBV28, the J call TRBJ2-7, with 8 bases matching TRBD1. The germline V gene has CDR1 MDHEN and CDR2 SYDVKM. CDR3 length: 15 amino acids. V lost 7 bases, J lost 1 base, and 9 bases stayed unmatched.

V usage is TRBV6-6 and J usage is TRBJ2-1; 12 bases fit TRBD2. The CDR3 has 16 residues. In germline, CDR1 is MNHNY, CDR2 SVGAGI (reference sequence). The V gene end was trimmed by 7 bases and the J gene end by 0 bases; junction bases not matched to a gene: 4. DNA of the CDR3: TGTGCCAGCATCCGGACTAGCGGGACCTCCTACAATGAGCAGTTCTTC. As protein: CASIRTSGTSYNEQFF.

V gene TRBV4-2 combines with J gene TRBJ2-1; D may be TRBD1 or TRBD2 (5 bases each). The CDR3 runs 15 residues. CDR1 and CDR2 (germline): LGHNA, YNFKEQ. With 3 bases removed from V and 5 bases from J, the gap between germline ends came to 14 bases. The CDR3 spells CASSHGTAGDNEQFF. CDR3 sequence (DNA): TGTGCCAGCAGCCACGGGACGGCCGGCGACAATGAGCAGTTCTTC.

J is TRBJ2-2 and V is TRBV7-3; D unclear. Germline V lookup: CDR1 SGHTA, CDR2 FQGTGA. V was trimmed by 2 bases and J by 6 bases, leaving 4 bases between them. There are 12 residues in the CDR3. The CDR3 DNA sequence: TGTGCCAGCAGCTTACCGTCCGGGGAGCTGTTTTTT. This sequence encodes CASSLPSGELFF.

The chain uses TRBV19 and TRBJ2-7; TRBD1 matches at 9 bases. The junction had 8 bases not matched to a gene; V was cut back by 2 bases and J by 6 bases. The CDR3 loop spans 15 amino acids. The V gene's germline CDR1 is LNHDA and CDR2 SQIVND (reference sequence). Written as DNA, the CDR3 is TGTGCCAGTAGTATATGGACAGGGGCTGACCTCGAGCAGTACTTC. Amino acids: CASSIWTGADLEQYF. Combining the CDR3 with reference TRBV19 and TRBJ2-7 gives the whole variable domain DGGITQSPKYLFRKEGQNVTLSCEQNLNHDAMYWYRQDPGQGLRLIYYSQIVNDFQKGDIAEGYSVSREKKESFPLTVTSAQKNPTAFYLCASSIWTGADLEQYFGPGTRLTVT.

V and J are TRBV2 and TRBJ2-3, with 8 bases aligning to TRBD2. This CDR3 is built from 14 residues. Unmatched junction bases numbered 8, after V lost 6 bases and J lost 6 bases. Per germline, CDR1 SNHLY and CDR2 FYNNEI. In DNA, the CDR3 is TGTGCCAGCAGCGCTGAGAGCGGGGGTGATACGCAGTATTTT. Encoded protein: CASSAESGGDTQYF.

A few counts support this clone. CDR3: CASSSSGGGLQETQYF. The CDR3 DNA reads as TGTGCCAGCAGCTCCTCTGGCGGGGGCCTCCAAGAGACCCAGTACTTC. V and J are TRBV5-4 and TRBJ2-5, with D possibly being TRBD2 (7 bases). Germline CDR1 reads SGHNT; CDR2 reads YYREEE (reference sequence). The CDR3 is 16 residues long. Trimming shortened V by 3 bases and J by 1 base, and 16 bases separated the two germline ends.

The rearrangement uses TRBV24-1 and TRBJ1-5, with D possibly matching TRBD1 (6 bases). The ends were cut back, 4 bases at V and 0 bases at J, with 27 bases in the middle. CDR1 KGHDR and CDR2 SFDVKD come from the germline V gene. CDR3 length equals 21 residues. The CDR3 here is CATSDPLQGNPLKDSNQPQHF. The CDR3 coding sequence is TGTGCCACCAGTGACCCATTACAGGGAAACCCTTTGAAAGATAGCAATCAGCCCCAGCATTTT.

This rearrangement joins TRBV30 to TRBJ2-5, with 13 nucleotides matching TRBD2. V lost 5 bases to trimming and J lost 2 bases; unmatched junction nucleotides: 11. CDR3 length: 17 residues. Germline CDR1 GTSNPN, CDR2 SVGIG (reference sequence). The CDR3 protein is CAWGNRLAGGDQETQYF. CDR3 DNA: TGTGCCTGGGGTAACAGACTAGCGGGGGGTGATCAAGAGACCCAGTACTTC.

The chain joins TRBV6-5 to TRBJ1-4; D is unresolved. V lost 2 bases, J lost 8 bases, and 3 bases lay in between. Germline assignment: CDR1 MNHEY and CDR2 SVGAGI. The CDR3 runs to 11 residues. CDR3 sequence (DNA): TGTGCCAGCAGTTACCTAGAAAAACTGTTTTTT. Translation: CASSYLEKLFF.

J is TRBJ2-5 and V is TRBV5-1; TRBD1 aligns across 9 bases. The CDR3 has 16 residues. Germline V gene data show CDR1 as SGHRS and CDR2 as YFSETQ. With V trimmed by 2 bases and J by 1 base, 6 bases remained unmatched. The CDR3 bases are TGCGCCAGCAGCTTTCAACAGGGGGCGACCCAAGAGACCCAGTACTTC. Translation: CASSFQQGATQETQYF.

The chain couples TRBV2 to TRBJ2-4, with TRBD1 identical over 7 bases. The V gene's germline CDR1 is SNHLY and CDR2 FYNNEI. J was trimmed by 7 bases and V by 7 bases; bases with no gene match: 7. The CDR3 runs to 13 residues. CDR3 amino acids: CASNLEGANIQYF. CDR3 coding DNA: TGTGCCAGCAATCTAGAGGGGGCGAACATTCAGTACTTC. Together with reference TRBV2 and TRBJ2-4, the CDR3 gives the full variable domain: EPEVTQTPSHQVTQMGQEVILRCVPISNHLYFYWYRQILGQKVEFLVSFYNNEISEKSEIFDDQFSVERPDGSNFTLKIRSTKLEDSAMYFCASNLEGANIQYFGAGTRLSVL.

Details on this clone: Germline and junction disagree at one end, which may indicate a read error. The chain recombines TRBV28 with TRBJ2-1; D is possibly TRBD2 (5 bases). The CDR3 runs 13 residues. Germline values: CDR1 MDHEN, CDR2 SYDVKM. The CDR3 protein is CASSPPIGSGPVF. CDR3 coding DNA: TGTGCCAGCAGTCCCCCTATTGGCAGCGGTCCGGTCTTC. Based on the CDR3 plus reference TRBV28 and TRBJ2-1, the full variable domain is DVKVTQSSRYLVKRTGEKVFLECVQDMDHENMFWYRQDPGLGLRLIYFSYDVKMKEKGDIPEGYSVSREKKERFSLILESASTNQTSMYLCASSPPIGSGPVFGPGTRLTVL.

This clone was counted between two and nine times. The chain recombines TRBV19 with TRBJ1-5; possible D gene TRBD1, 5 bases. V was clipped by 5 bases and J by 6 bases, with 14 bases between them. Looked up from germline, CDR1 is LNHDA and CDR2 is SQIVND (reference sequence). The CDR3 consists of 14 residues. For the CDR3, the DNA is TGTGCCAGTAGTGGATGGGGGATTCGTCAGCCCCAGCATTTT. This codes for CASSGWGIRQPQHF.